This TCR beta chain was sequenced for a study of T-cell reconstitution after alpha-beta-depleted transplantation in children. Points on this clonotype: As yet, its antigen is unknown.

It was with unique molecular identifiers that the TCRbeta library was prepared. TCRdb re-called the PCR reads through MiXCR, storing one row per CDR3 protein. The data contain around 960,000 distinct CDR3 sequences, roughly 29% of them seen just once; the ten biggest clones take up roughly 28%. General study findings and limits: Once a year had passed after transplant, T-cell counts and diversity came mostly from newly produced T cells. In patients about two months after transplant, alpha-beta T cells reportedly arose from several hundred expanded graft clones. Some patients showed high day-60 TCRbeta diversity, which derived from surviving recipient T cells and thymic progenitors.

Germline V gene lookup returns CDR1 SGHTA and CDR2 FQGNSA. CDR3 length: 17 residues. Losses at the gene ends were 5 bases for V and 7 bases for J; bases not matched to a gene: 13. The TCR originated in a boy younger than two who had a stem cell transplant for SCID, so the T cells may come from the graft donor. The chain carries TRBV7-2 and TRBJ2-1; 11 bases line up with TRBD2. Sample: PBMCs, mostly from graft donor cells, taken 360 days after TCRalphabeta/CD19-depleted stem cell transplant. The DNA of the CDR3 is TGTGCCAGCAGCCTAAATAGCGGGGGGGCCTCTAGTAATGAGCAGTTCTTC. It yields the protein CASSLNSGGASSNEQFF. Supplemented by reference TRBV7-2 and TRBJ2-1, the full variable domain reads GAGVSQSPSNKVTEKGKDVELRCDPISGHTALYWYRQSLGQGLEFLIYFQGNSAPDKSGLPSDRFSAERTGGSVSTLTIQRTQQEDSAVYLCASSLNSGGASSNEQFFGPGTRLTVL.